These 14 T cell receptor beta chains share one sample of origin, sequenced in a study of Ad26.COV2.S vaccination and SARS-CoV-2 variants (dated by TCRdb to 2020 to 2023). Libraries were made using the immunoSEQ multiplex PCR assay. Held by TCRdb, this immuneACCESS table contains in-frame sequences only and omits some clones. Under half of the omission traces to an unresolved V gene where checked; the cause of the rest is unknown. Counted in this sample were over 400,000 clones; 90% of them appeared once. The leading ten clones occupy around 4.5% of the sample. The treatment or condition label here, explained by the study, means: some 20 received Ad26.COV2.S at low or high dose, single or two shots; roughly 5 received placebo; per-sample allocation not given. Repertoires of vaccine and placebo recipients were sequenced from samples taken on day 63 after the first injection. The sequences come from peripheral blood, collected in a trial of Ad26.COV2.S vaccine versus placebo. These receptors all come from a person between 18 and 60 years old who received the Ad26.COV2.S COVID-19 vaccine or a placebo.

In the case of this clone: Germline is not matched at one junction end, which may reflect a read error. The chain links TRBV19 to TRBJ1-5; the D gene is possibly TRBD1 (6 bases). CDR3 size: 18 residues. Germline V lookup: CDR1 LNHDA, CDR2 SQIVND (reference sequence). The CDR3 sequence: CASSIDLANQGISQLQHF. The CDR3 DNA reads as TGTGCCAGTAGTATAGATCTTGCGAATCAGGGGATCTCTCAGCTCCAGCATTTT.

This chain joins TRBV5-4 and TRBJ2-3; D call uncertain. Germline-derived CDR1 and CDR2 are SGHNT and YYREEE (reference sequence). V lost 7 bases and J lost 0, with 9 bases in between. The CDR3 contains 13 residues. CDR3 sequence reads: CASGGPSTDTQYF. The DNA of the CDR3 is TGTGCCAGCGGCGGACCCAGCACAGATACGCAGTATTTT.

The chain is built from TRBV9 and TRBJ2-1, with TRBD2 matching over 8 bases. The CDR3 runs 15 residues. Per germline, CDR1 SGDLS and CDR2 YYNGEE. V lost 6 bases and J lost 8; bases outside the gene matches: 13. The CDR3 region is CASTVGLGPTDEQFF. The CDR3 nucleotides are TGTGCCAGCACCGTGGGACTAGGGCCTACGGATGAGCAGTTCTTC. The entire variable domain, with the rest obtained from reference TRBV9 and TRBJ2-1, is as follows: DSGVTQTPKHLITATGQRVTLRCSPRSGDLSVYWYQQSLDQGLQFLIQYYNGEERAKGNILERFSAQQFPDLHSELNLSSLELGDSALYFCASTVGLGPTDEQFFGPGTRLTVL.

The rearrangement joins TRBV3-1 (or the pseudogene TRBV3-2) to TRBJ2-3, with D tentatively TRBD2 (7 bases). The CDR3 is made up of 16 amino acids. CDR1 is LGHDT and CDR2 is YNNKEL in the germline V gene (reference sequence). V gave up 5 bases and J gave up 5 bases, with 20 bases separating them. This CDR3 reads CASSGAPAGTIDTQYF. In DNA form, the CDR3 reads TGTGCCAGCAGCGGGGCGCCAGCGGGGACAATAGATACGCAGTATTTT.

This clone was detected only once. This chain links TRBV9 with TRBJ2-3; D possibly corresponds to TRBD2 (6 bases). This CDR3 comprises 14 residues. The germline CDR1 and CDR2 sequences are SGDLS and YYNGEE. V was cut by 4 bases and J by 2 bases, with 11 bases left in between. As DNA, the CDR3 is TGTGCCAGCAGCAGAGGAGGGGACACAGATACGCAGTATTTT. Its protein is CASSRGGDTDTQYF.

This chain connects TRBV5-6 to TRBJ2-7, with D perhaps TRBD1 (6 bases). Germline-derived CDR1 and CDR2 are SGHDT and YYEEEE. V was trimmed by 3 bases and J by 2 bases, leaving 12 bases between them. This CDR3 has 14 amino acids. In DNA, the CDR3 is TGTGCCAGCAGCTCCCGGGACACCCCCTACGAGCAGTACTTC. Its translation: CASSSRDTPYEQYF.

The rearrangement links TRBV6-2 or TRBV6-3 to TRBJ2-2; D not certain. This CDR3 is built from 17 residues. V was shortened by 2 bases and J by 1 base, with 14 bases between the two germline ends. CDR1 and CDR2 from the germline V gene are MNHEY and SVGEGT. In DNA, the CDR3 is TGTGCCAGCAGTTACGGGCGAGGCGGATTGAACACCGGGGAGCTGTTTTTT. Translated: CASSYGRGGLNTGELFF.

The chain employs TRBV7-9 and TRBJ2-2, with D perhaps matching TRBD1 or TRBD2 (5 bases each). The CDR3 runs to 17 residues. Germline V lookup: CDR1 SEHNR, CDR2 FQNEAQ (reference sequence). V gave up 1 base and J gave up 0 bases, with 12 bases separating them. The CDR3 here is CASSLVGAGTNTGELFF. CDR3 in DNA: TGTGCCAGCAGCTTAGTCGGGGCGGGCACGAACACCGGGGAGCTGTTTTTT.

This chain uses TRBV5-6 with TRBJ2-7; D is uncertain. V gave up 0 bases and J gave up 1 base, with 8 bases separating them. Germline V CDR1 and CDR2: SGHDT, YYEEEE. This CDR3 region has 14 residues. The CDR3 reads CASSLVASSYEQYF. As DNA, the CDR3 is TGTGCCAGCAGCTTGGTGGCCAGTTCCTACGAGCAGTACTTC.

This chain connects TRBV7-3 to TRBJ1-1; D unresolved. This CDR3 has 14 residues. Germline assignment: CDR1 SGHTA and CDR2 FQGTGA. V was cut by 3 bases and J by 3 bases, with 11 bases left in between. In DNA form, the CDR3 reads TGTGCCAGCAGCTTGGGAGGTAGTGACACTGAAGCTTTCTTT. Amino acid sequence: CASSLGGSDTEAFF.

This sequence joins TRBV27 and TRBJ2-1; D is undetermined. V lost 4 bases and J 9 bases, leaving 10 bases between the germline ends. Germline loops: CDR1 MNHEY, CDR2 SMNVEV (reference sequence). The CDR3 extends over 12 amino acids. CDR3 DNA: TGTGCCAGCAGTTCCCTATTTGGTGAGCAGTTCTTC. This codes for CASSSLFGEQFF.

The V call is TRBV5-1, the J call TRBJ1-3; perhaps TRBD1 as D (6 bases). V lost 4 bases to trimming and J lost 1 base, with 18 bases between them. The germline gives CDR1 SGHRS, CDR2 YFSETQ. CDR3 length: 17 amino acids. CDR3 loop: CASSAATGAPSGNTIYF. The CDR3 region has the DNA TGCGCCAGCAGCGCCGCGACAGGAGCCCCATCTGGAAACACCATATATTTT.

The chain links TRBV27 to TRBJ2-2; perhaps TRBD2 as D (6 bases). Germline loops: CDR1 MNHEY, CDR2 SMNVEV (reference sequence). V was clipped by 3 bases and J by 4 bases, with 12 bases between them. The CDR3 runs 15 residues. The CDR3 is CASSFKQGGTGELFF. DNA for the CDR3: TGTGCCAGCAGTTTCAAGCAGGGAGGCACCGGGGAGCTGTTTTTT.

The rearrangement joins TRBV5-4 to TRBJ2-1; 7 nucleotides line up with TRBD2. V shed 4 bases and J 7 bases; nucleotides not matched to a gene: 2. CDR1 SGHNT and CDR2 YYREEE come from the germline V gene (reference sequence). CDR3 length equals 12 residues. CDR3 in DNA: TGTGCCAGCAGCCTGGGACTAAATGAGCAGTTCTTC. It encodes CASSLGLNEQFF.